The next 31 T cell receptor beta chains were all read from a single sample in a study of T-cell memory formation after mild COVID-19. TCRdb called the 5' RACE reads again in MiXCR, with one record for every CDR3 protein. The sample shows 200,000 to 250,000 distinct CDR3 sequences, over 15% of them seen only once. The source material was PBMCs or a T cell subset sorted from them (not recorded which). These receptors all stem from a man aged 18 to 29 who had mild COVID-19 (a few samples of this study predate the infection). Cell type and time point are not known.

This chain links TRBV20-1 with TRBJ1-3; D perhaps matches TRBD1 (5 bases). Germline V CDR1 and CDR2: DFQATT, SNEGSKA (reference sequence). The V gene lost 0 bases and the J gene lost 0 bases, with 6 bases spanning the gap. This CDR3 is 14 amino acids long. DNA of the CDR3: TGCAGTGCTAGAGAGGACATCTCTGGAAACACCATATATTTT. Translating gives CSAREDISGNTIYF.

This rearrangement joins TRBV7-6 to TRBJ1-2; tentative D call: TRBD1 (5 bases). Trimming cost V 3 bases and J 7 bases, with 9 bases left between them. The CDR3 runs 12 residues. The V gene's germline CDR1 is SGHVS and CDR2 FNYEAQ. CDR3 residues: CASSLDNSGYTF. Here the CDR3 DNA reads TGTGCCAGCAGCTTGGACAATTCTGGCTACACCTTC.

This clonotype has a handful of counts. The chain carries TRBV10-1 and TRBJ2-2; D perhaps matches TRBD2 (5 bases). This CDR3 comprises 16 residues. V lost 3 bases and J 2 bases, leaving 13 bases between the germline ends. Germline-derived CDR1 and CDR2 are WNHNN and SYGVQD (reference sequence). The CDR3 region has the DNA TGCGCCAGCAGTGATGTCGGGGTAGGAAACACCGGGGAGCTGTTTTTT. Translation: CASSDVGVGNTGELFF.

V and J are TRBV6-1 and TRBJ1-4; D not resolved. Germline V gene lookup returns CDR1 MNHNS and CDR2 SASEGT. Trimming pared 6 bases from V and 0 bases from J, leaving 11 bases between. The CDR3 extends over 15 amino acids. CDR3 sequence: CASRQGRATNEKLFF. Here the CDR3 DNA reads TGTGCCAGCAGGCAAGGACGGGCAACTAATGAAAAACTGTTTTTT.

The chain uses TRBV28 and TRBJ2-7; 10 bases agree with TRBD1. V shed 3 bases, J shed 5 bases, and the junction held 7 bases outside the gene matches. The CDR3 runs 15 residues. Germline lookup yields CDR1 MDHEN and CDR2 SYDVKM. The CDR3 region is CASSFRDRGSHEQYV. The CDR3 DNA reads TGTGCCAGCAGTTTCCGGGACAGGGGATCCCACGAGCAGTACGTC.

This rearrangement joins TRBV3-1 to TRBJ2-5; the D is unclear. Germline CDR1 and CDR2: LGHDT and YNNKEL (reference sequence). CDR3 size: 14 residues. V was shortened by 3 bases and J by 5 bases, with 13 bases between the two germline ends. The CDR3, as DNA: TGTGCCAGCAGCCAGGGGTTCGGTGGGGAGACCCAGTACTTC. It codes for CASSQGFGGETQYF.

The chain links TRBV20-1 to TRBJ2-5; D unresolved. With 5 bases removed from V and 5 bases from J, the gap between germline ends came to 9 bases. Germline CDR1 and CDR2: DFQATT and SNEGSKA (reference sequence). The CDR3 covers 11 residues. The chain's CDR3 is CSAWAPETQYF. The DNA of the CDR3 is TGCAGTGCTTGGGCCCCGGAGACCCAGTACTTC.

This clonotype has at least ten counts. The rearrangement joins TRBV5-1 to TRBJ2-3; a weak D match, TRBD1 (6 bases). The CDR3 length is 13 residues. V lost 5 bases and J lost 4, with 11 bases in between. CDR1 SGHRS and CDR2 YFSETQ come from the germline V gene. CDR3 bases: TGCGCCAGCAGTCCCGAGGGGGCAGATACGCAGTATTTT. This sequence encodes CASSPEGADTQYF.

This clonotype was seen only a few times. The V call is TRBV7-2, the J call TRBJ1-5, with unresolved D. Germline CDR1 is SGHTA and CDR2 is FQGNSA. The CDR3 sequence is 15 residues long. V dropped 1 base and J dropped 7 bases, with 14 bases sitting between them. The CDR3: CASSLGLGMGQPQHF. DNA of the CDR3: TGTGCCAGCAGCTTAGGACTTGGAATGGGACAGCCCCAGCATTTT.

This clonotype was observed at least ten times. The V gene is TRBV4-3, the J gene TRBJ2-5; 10 nucleotides match TRBD1. Germline trimming cut 4 bases from V and 2 bases from J; bases unmatched to any gene: 4. The CDR3 runs 15 residues. Germline V gene sequence: CDR1 LGHNA, CDR2 YSLEER. The DNA for the CDR3 is TGCGCCAGCAGCCTGGGGACAGGGGAACAAGAGACCCAGTACTTC. Translation: CASSLGTGEQETQYF.

The rearrangement links TRBV20-1 to TRBJ1-4; D is perhaps TRBD1 (5 bases). CDR3 length: 11 residues. Germline CDR1 reads DFQATT; CDR2 reads SNEGSKA (reference sequence). V lost 2 bases and J lost 15, with 13 bases in between. CDR3 bases: TGCAGTGCTAGAAGCCAACAACAGGTGTTTTTT. This translates into CSARSQQQVFF.

The V and J genes are TRBV10-3 and TRBJ2-5, with 9 bases identical to TRBD2. With V trimmed by 3 bases and J by 3 bases, 5 bases remained unmatched. Germline V gene lookup returns CDR1 ENHRY and CDR2 SYGVKD. The CDR3 is made up of 15 amino acids. The CDR3 is CAISEPTSGKETQYF. DNA for the CDR3: TGTGCCATCAGTGAACCGACTAGCGGCAAAGAGACCCAGTACTTC.

V and J are TRBV10-3 and TRBJ1-6; D is unclear. Trimming left V 0 bases short and J 6 bases short, with 6 bases between. CDR1 and CDR2 (germline): ENHRY, SYGVKD. The CDR3 spans 14 residues. This CDR3 reads CAISESTPNSPLHF. CDR3 nucleotide sequence: TGTGCCATCAGTGAGTCTACCCCTAATTCACCCCTCCACTTT.

This clonotype has ten or more counts. The chain carries TRBV10-2 and TRBJ2-1, with D perhaps matching TRBD2 (7 bases). V lost 3 bases to trimming and J lost 6 bases, with 15 bases between them. CDR3 size: 15 residues. The V gene's germline CDR1 is WSHSY and CDR2 SAAADI. CDR3 sequence (DNA): TGCGCCAGCAGTGATGTAGTGGGGGGGCGCAATGAGCAGTTCTTC. Translation gives CASSDVVGGRNEQFF.

This clonotype has just a few counts. This chain links TRBV7-9 with TRBJ2-2; TRBD1 matches at 7 bases. Trimming took 7 bases from V and 4 from J; bases not matched to a gene: 3. This CDR3 spans 13 amino acids. CDR1 and CDR2 from the germline V gene are SEHNR and FQNEAQ (reference sequence). The CDR3 nucleotides are TGTGCCAGCAACAACAGGGGCACCGGGGAGCTGTTTTTT. As protein: CASNNRGTGELFF.

This clonotype was observed at least ten times. The chain recombines TRBV20-1 with TRBJ1-3; D gene unclear. The V and J ends lost 4 bases and 0 bases respectively, with 13 bases between them. The CDR3 is 15 amino acids. Per germline, CDR1 DFQATT and CDR2 SNEGSKA (reference sequence). The CDR3 region is CSATWGTYSGNTIYF. CDR3 coding DNA: TGCAGTGCTACTTGGGGTACCTACTCTGGAAACACCATATATTTT.

The CDR3 nucleotides are TGCAGCGTTGATTTTCCGGGACAGATGAACACTGAAGCTTTCTTT. Residues: CSVDFPGQMNTEAFF. This rearrangement joins TRBV29-1 to TRBJ1-1; 7 nucleotides line up with TRBD1. CDR1 and CDR2 from the germline V gene are SQVTM and ANQGSEA. The J segment lost 0 bases and the V segment lost 3 bases, leaving 7 bases of the junction unmatched. This CDR3 has 15 amino acids.

This clonotype was seen more than once but under ten times. V gene TRBV6-1 combines with J gene TRBJ1-4; D may be TRBD1 (5 bases). Germline V lookup: CDR1 MNHNS, CDR2 SASEGT. Trimming pared 3 bases from V and 8 bases from J, leaving 16 bases between. This CDR3 has 15 residues. DNA for the CDR3: TGTGCCAGCAGTGATTCGAGGGGAGTAAAGGAAAAACTGTTTTTT. It yields the protein CASSDSRGVKEKLFF.

The CDR3 here is CAIGGAGNEKLFF. CDR3 coding DNA: TGTGCCATCGGAGGGGCGGGAAATGAAAAACTGTTTTTT. The chain uses TRBV10-3 and TRBJ1-4, with D maybe TRBD1 (5 bases). From germline, CDR1 is ENHRY and CDR2 SYGVKD. The CDR3 has 13 amino acids. Trimming left V 8 bases short and J 5 bases short, with 12 bases between.

This rearrangement joins TRBV4-3 to TRBJ2-6; D might be TRBD1 (6 bases). Germline CDR1 LGHNA, CDR2 YSLEER. V lost 0 bases, J lost 0 bases, and 15 bases lay in between. The CDR3 spans 19 residues. The CDR3 bases are TGCGCCAGCAGCCAAGATCCTGGACAGACCCTCTCTGGGGCCAACGTCCTGACTTTC. Translated: CASSQDPGQTLSGANVLTF.

The J gene is TRBJ1-4, the V gene TRBV7-9; TRBD1 aligns across 7 bases. CDR1 SEHNR and CDR2 FQNEAQ come from the germline V gene (reference sequence). V gave up 4 bases and J gave up 7 bases; unmatched junction bases: 15. This CDR3 comprises 17 residues. The CDR3 bases are TGTGCCAGCAGCTCCGGCGGACGAATGACAGGGAGTGAAAAACTGTTTTTT. Protein sequence: CASSSGGRMTGSEKLFF.

This clonotype was observed a handful of times. The V and J genes are TRBV5-1 and TRBJ2-7; no firm D call. The CDR3 is 14 residues long. From germline, CDR1 is SGHRS and CDR2 YFSETQ. Trimming pared 7 bases from V and 3 bases from J, leaving 17 bases between. CDR3 sequence reads: CASRRSGLNYEQYF. The CDR3 region has the DNA TGCGCCAGCCGTCGGTCCGGGCTTAACTACGAGCAGTACTTC.

This clonotype has only a few counts. The chain has TRBV5-1 and TRBJ2-5; 7 positions match TRBD2. CDR1 and CDR2 from the germline V gene are SGHRS and YFSETQ. J gave up 6 bases and V 4 bases, and 9 bases lay outside the gene matches. The CDR3 sequence is 14 residues long. CDR3 in amino acids: CASSRPRGEQTQYF. The CDR3 DNA sequence: TGCGCCAGCAGCCGTCCCCGGGGGGAACAGACCCAGTACTTC.

This clonotype was seen only a few times. The chain is built from TRBV14 and TRBJ1-1; D call uncertain. The CDR3 is 11 residues long. Trimming cost V 0 bases and J 10 bases, with 6 bases left between them. Germline lookup yields CDR1 SGHDN and CDR2 FVKESK. CDR3 DNA sequence: TGTGCCAGCAGCCAAGAAACCCGAGCTTTCTTT. Amino acid sequence: CASSQETRAFF. Using reference TRBV14 and TRBJ1-1 for the parts outside the CDR3, the full variable domain is EAGVTQFPSHSVIEKGQTVTLRCDPISGHDNLYWYRRVMGKEIKFLLHFVKESKQDESGMPNNRFLAERTGGTYSTLKVQPAELEDSGVYFCASSQETRAFFGQGTRLTVV.

This rearrangement joins TRBV12-3 or TRBV12-4 to TRBJ2-1; 11 bases match TRBD2. This CDR3 spans 15 amino acids. With 3 bases clipped from V and 5 bases from J, the junction kept 3 bases outside the gene matches. The CDR3 region has the DNA TGTGCCAGCAGTTTCGTTAGCGGGGGGGACAATGAGCAGTTCTTC. Its translation is CASSFVSGGDNEQFF.

This clonotype was counted only a few times. This rearrangement joins TRBV7-3 to TRBJ2-3; perhaps TRBD2 as D (6 bases). Germline V gene data show CDR1 as SGHTA and CDR2 as FQGTGA. V lost 5 bases and J 5 bases, leaving 14 bases between the germline ends. The length of the CDR3 is 14 residues. The chain's CDR3 is CASSPPGLQDTQYF. The DNA for the CDR3 is TGTGCCAGCAGCCCCCCGGGACTCCAAGATACGCAGTATTTT.

This chain links TRBV6-2 or TRBV6-3 with TRBJ1-5, with 8 bases identical to TRBD1. Germline V gene data show CDR1 as MNHEY and CDR2 as SVGEGT. The CDR3 sequence is 14 residues long. With 5 bases clipped from V and 3 bases from J, the junction kept 3 bases outside the gene matches. The CDR3 DNA is TGTGCCAGCAGTCGGACAGGGAACAATCAGCCCCAGCATTTT. Translated: CASSRTGNNQPQHF.

This clonotype was observed a single time. The V and J genes are TRBV28 and TRBJ1-2; D remains unclear. The CDR3 is 14 residues long. Per germline, CDR1 MDHEN and CDR2 SYDVKM. V lost 3 bases to trimming and J lost 1 base, with 9 bases between them. CDR3 region: CASSFVAVNYGYTF. The DNA for the CDR3 is TGTGCCAGCAGTTTCGTGGCCGTTAACTATGGCTACACCTTC.

This clonotype appeared a few times. The chain couples TRBV25-1 to TRBJ1-1; tentatively, D is TRBD1 (5 bases). Germline V gene data show CDR1 as MGHDK and CDR2 as SYGVNS. V lost 3 bases and J lost 4, with 12 bases in between. CDR3 length: 14 residues. The DNA for the CDR3 is TGTGCCAGCAGTGAGGCAGGGCAGGGCACTGAAGCTTTCTTT. Its protein is CASSEAGQGTEAFF.

This chain connects TRBV20-1 to TRBJ2-2; 7 positions match TRBD1. CDR3 size: 14 residues. V lost 0 bases to trimming and J lost 3 bases; unmatched junction nucleotides: 1. Germline CDR1 and CDR2: DFQATT and SNEGSKA (reference sequence). CDR3 sequence reads: CSARDQGDTGELFF. Here the CDR3 DNA reads TGCAGTGCTAGAGATCAGGGGGACACCGGGGAGCTGTTTTTT.

This chain links TRBV20-1 with TRBJ2-3, with D tentatively TRBD2 (5 bases). V lost 0 bases and J 2 bases, leaving 18 bases between the germline ends. CDR3 size: 17 residues. Germline loops: CDR1 DFQATT, CDR2 SNEGSKA (reference sequence). DNA of the CDR3: TGCAGTGCTAGAGATCCCAATTGGCGGGTGGACACAGATACGCAGTATTTT. Its protein is CSARDPNWRVDTDTQYF.